The present T cell receptor beta chain was sequenced within a study of T cells in Graves' hyperthyroidism and ophthalmopathy. Notes on the study in general: Onset of ophthalmopathy came a median roughly 6.5 months after the model predicted it. Blood also contained most expanded thyroid clonotypes above 0.001.

Note on this clonotype: Its target is unknown. Possible read error: a much larger clone is one base away.

Amplification of TCR beta CDR3 regions used RNA as the template. An initial round of RT-PCR targeting the TCR CDR3 relied on the HTBI primer set. TCRdb re-called the multiplex PCR reads through MiXCR, storing one row per CDR3 protein. The sample contains 400,000 or so distinct CDR3 sequences, over 12% of which appear only once. The CDR3 totals 16 residues. CDR1 is SEHNR, CDR2 FQNEAQ, per germline (reference sequence). V dropped 8 bases and J dropped 2; count of bases not matched to a gene: 9. The TCR comes from a woman in her sixties or seventies with Graves' ophthalmopathy. Sequences were obtained from blood. The V and J genes are TRBV7-9 and TRBJ2-2; TRBD2 matches at 9 bases. CDR3 amino acids: CASGARLADNTGELFF. Here the CDR3 DNA reads TGTGCCAGCGGCGCCAGACTAGCGGACAACACCGGGGAGCTGTTTTTT.